The sequence of this T cell receptor (beta chain) was determined in a study of CD8 T cells in Susac syndrome. The study, taken as a whole, reports: It was acknowledged by the study that relatively few individuals were included in its TCR sequencing and HLA analysis.

When the RNA was reverse transcribed, random hexamers were used with an input of roughly 0.45 to 1 ug. By means of immunoSEQ multiplex PCR, TCR beta CDR3 spanning 54 Vbeta and 13 Jbeta underwent amplification. One entry per CDR3 protein, called by TCRdb with MiXCR from the immunoSEQ multiplex PCR reads. The sample shows a few hundred thousand distinct CDR3 sequences, approximately 85% of them seen only once. Germline values: CDR1 SEHNR, CDR2 FQNEAQ (reference sequence). The length of the CDR3 is 18 residues. V gave up 6 bases and J gave up 7 bases; unmatched junction bases: 18. TCR beta was sequenced from blood CD8+ and CD4+ T cells. This clonotype was seen more than once but under ten times. The antigen remains unidentified.

The V call is TRBV7-9, the J call TRBJ2-6; 7 bases fit TRBD1. The sequence was obtained from a human donor with multiple sclerosis. Sequenced material: CD8+ T cells from PBMCs. The CDR3 reads CASSRDRLLLWAANVLTF. CDR3 coding DNA: TGTGCCAGCAGTCGGGACAGACTTCTACTCTGGGCTGCCAACGTCCTGACTTTC.